Presented here are 27 T cell receptor beta chains from one specimen sequenced in a study of T cell changes during pregnancy in multiple sclerosis. Assay used: immunoSEQ multiplex PCR; TCRdb lists only in-frame clones, some missing. Of 55,000 to 85,000 clones in the sample, 90% were seen once. This specimen consisted of peripheral blood, obtained in the third trimester of pregnancy. These receptors all stem from a female donor with multiple sclerosis, enrolled in a pregnancy study.

The chain carries TRBV2 and TRBJ2-7; TRBD1 matches at 12 bases. This CDR3 contains 14 residues. Germline V lookup: CDR1 SNHLY, CDR2 FYNNEI. The V gene end was trimmed by 6 bases and the J gene end by 7 bases; junction bases not matched to a gene: 7. The CDR3 region is CASRVGQGAWEQYF. CDR3 in DNA: TGTGCCAGCAGGGTGGGACAGGGGGCATGGGAGCAGTACTTC.

This chain links TRBV6-5 with TRBJ1-2, with D uncertain. The germline V and J ends were trimmed by 2 bases and 4 bases, with 8 bases remaining between them. This CDR3 has 13 residues. Germline loops: CDR1 MNHEY, CDR2 SVGAGI. The CDR3 sequence: CASSYRGIYGYTF. Written as DNA, the CDR3 is TGTGCCAGCAGTTACCGGGGAATCTATGGCTACACCTTC.

This rearrangement joins TRBV7-9 to TRBJ1-5; 9 nucleotides match TRBD1. The J segment lost 0 bases and the V segment lost 5 bases, leaving 5 bases of the junction unmatched. Germline CDR1 reads SEHNR; CDR2 reads FQNEAQ (reference sequence). The CDR3 runs 16 residues. For the CDR3, the DNA is TGTGCCAGCAGCGAAGGGACAGGGTATAGCAATCAGCCCCAGCATTTT. It codes for CASSEGTGYSNQPQHF.

V usage is TRBV6-5 and J usage is TRBJ1-3; 12 bases agree with TRBD1. CDR3 length: 16 amino acids. With V trimmed by 0 bases and J by 4 bases, 1 base remained unmatched. Germline loops: CDR1 MNHEY, CDR2 SVGAGI. CDR3: CASSYSGTGGGNTIYF. CDR3 nucleotide sequence: TGTGCCAGCAGTTACTCGGGGACAGGGGGCGGAAACACCATATATTTT.

Written as DNA, the CDR3 is TGTGCCAGCAGTTTCGGGACTAGCGGGAGAGGGTACGAGCAGTACTTC. Translated, it gives CASSFGTSGRGYEQYF. The J gene is TRBJ2-7, the V gene TRBV6-5; 14 bases are a match to TRBD2. The V and J ends lost 4 bases and 4 bases, in that order; junction bases with no gene match: 6. This CDR3 is 16 amino acids long. Germline-derived CDR1 and CDR2 are MNHEY and SVGAGI.

The chain uses TRBV7-2 and TRBJ2-5, with 9 bases that match TRBD1. CDR3 length equals 14 residues. V lost 3 bases and J lost 6; bases outside the gene matches: 5. The germline gives CDR1 SGHTA, CDR2 FQGNSA. The CDR3: CASSFHRGPKTQYF. In DNA, the CDR3 is TGTGCCAGCAGCTTCCACAGGGGGCCTAAGACCCAGTACTTC.

In this sample, this clone turned up a few times. The chain joins TRBV5-6 to TRBJ1-2; D unresolved. The germline V and J ends were trimmed by 4 bases and 5 bases, with 6 bases remaining between them. The CDR3 totals 11 residues. Germline V gives CDR1 SGHDT, CDR2 YYEEEE. The CDR3 loop is CASSLSYGYTF. CDR3 DNA: TGTGCCAGCAGCCTTTCTTATGGCTACACCTTC.

The V gene is TRBV7-6, the J gene TRBJ2-2; 9 bases agree with TRBD2. The germline V gene has CDR1 SGHVS and CDR2 FNYEAQ. Unmatched junction bases numbered 10, after V lost 0 bases and J lost 5 bases. The CDR3 covers 18 residues. The CDR3 sequence: CASSLAVVAGDDTGELFF. In DNA, the CDR3 is TGTGCCAGCAGCTTAGCGGTGGTAGCGGGGGACGATACCGGGGAGCTGTTTTTT.

The chain couples TRBV7-2 to TRBJ2-3; D perhaps matches TRBD2 (6 bases). Looked up from germline, CDR1 is SGHTA and CDR2 is FQGNSA. V gave up 0 bases and J gave up 2 bases, with 9 bases separating them. The CDR3 sequence is 15 residues long. CDR3 DNA: TGTGCCAGCAGCTTAGCACGGGGGAACACAGATACGCAGTATTTT. It yields the protein CASSLARGNTDTQYF.

The V call is TRBV7-2, the J call TRBJ2-7, with D unresolved. CDR1 and CDR2 (germline): SGHTA, FQGNSA. The V gene lost 1 base and the J gene lost 6 bases, with 10 bases spanning the gap. CDR3 length: 13 amino acids. CDR3 nucleotide sequence: TGTGCCAGCAGCTTAGGGCAGACTGGCGAGCAGTACTTC. It yields the protein CASSLGQTGEQYF.

The chain recombines TRBV2 with TRBJ2-7; TRBD2 matches at 9 bases. V trimming: 4 bases; J trimming: 6 bases; junction bases outside the gene matches: 7. CDR3 length equals 14 residues. Germline V CDR1 and CDR2: SNHLY, FYNNEI. This chain's CDR3 is CASSGDRRGGEQYF. The CDR3 DNA is TGTGCCAGCAGTGGGGATCGGCGGGGGGGCGAGCAGTACTTC.

This chain links TRBV4-2 with TRBJ1-1; TRBD1 aligns across 10 bases. The CDR3 sequence is 20 residues long. Germline loops: CDR1 LGHNA, CDR2 YNFKEQ. The junction had 16 bases not matched to a gene; V was cut back by 2 bases and J by 1 base. The CDR3 DNA sequence: TGTGCCAGCAGCCAACCTTACCCCGCGGACAGGGGGGAAGGGAACACTGAAGCTTTCTTT. Protein sequence: CASSQPYPADRGEGNTEAFF.

The chain couples TRBV30 to TRBJ2-1, with D possibly matching TRBD1 (6 bases). Germline CDR1 GTSNPN, CDR2 SVGIG (reference sequence). V lost 4 bases and J 4 bases, leaving 8 bases between the germline ends. This CDR3 contains 12 residues. Here the CDR3 reads CAWNRDYNEQFF. The CDR3 nucleotides are TGTGCCTGGAACAGGGATTACAATGAGCAGTTCTTC.

This rearrangement joins TRBV19 to TRBJ1-1; D unresolved. The CDR3 consists of 16 residues. Deletions cut 9 bases from V and 0 bases from J, with 20 bases between. From germline, CDR1 is LNHDA and CDR2 SQIVND (reference sequence). This CDR3 is CARPLSGKPMNTEAFF. In nucleotides, the CDR3 is TGTGCCAGACCATTATCGGGAAAGCCTATGAACACTGAAGCTTTCTTT.

CDR3: CASSLGGGALDTQYF. The CDR3 DNA reads TGTGCCAGCAGCTTAGGTGGGGGGGCCTTAGATACGCAGTATTTT. The chain is built from TRBV7-9 and TRBJ2-3; D perhaps matches TRBD2 (7 bases). Germline CDR1 reads SEHNR; CDR2 reads FQNEAQ (reference sequence). The CDR3 sequence is 15 residues long. Deletions cut 1 base from V and 5 bases from J, with 13 bases between.

This rearrangement joins TRBV9 to TRBJ1-1; D ambiguous. CDR3 length: 14 amino acids. Germline CDR1 is SGDLS and CDR2 is YYNGEE. The ends were cut back, 4 bases at V and 5 bases at J, with 15 bases in the middle. CDR3 DNA: TGTGCCAGCAGCCCCCGGTTGGCGGTTACTGAAGCTTTCTTT. It translates to CASSPRLAVTEAFF.

This clone has a single count. The chain has TRBV12-1 and TRBJ2-2; the DNA was not used to check the table's D call, TRBD2. TRBV12-1 is shown as a pseudogene. The CDR3 spans 19 residues. The CDR3 loop is CASSSRRGGGGLEGGELFF. Here the CDR3 DNA reads TGTGCCAGCAGCTCCCGCCGGGGAGGGGGAGGGTTGGAGGGCGGGGAGCTGTTTTTT.

The chain combines TRBV27 with TRBJ2-1; 9 bases fit TRBD2. The CDR3 contains 16 residues. In germline, CDR1 is MNHEY, CDR2 SMNVEV (reference sequence). Losses at the gene ends were 5 bases for V and 8 bases for J; bases not matched to a gene: 13. In nucleotides, the CDR3 is TGTGCCAGCAGTGCCCATACCGGCGGGAGGGGGGATGAGCAGTTCTTC. Residues: CASSAHTGGRGDEQFF.

V gene TRBV2 combines with J gene TRBJ1-5; 9 bases align to TRBD1. This CDR3 comprises 16 residues. CDR1 is SNHLY, CDR2 FYNNEI, per germline. The V gene end was trimmed by 7 bases and the J gene end by 4 bases; junction bases not matched to a gene: 11. The CDR3 sequence is CASKFDRGSINQPQHF. CDR3 coding DNA: TGTGCCAGCAAGTTCGACAGGGGGAGCATTAATCAGCCCCAGCATTTT.

The chain links TRBV7-2 to TRBJ1-5; TRBD1 aligns across 10 bases. Looked up from germline, CDR1 is SGHTA and CDR2 is FQGNSA. The J segment lost 2 bases and the V segment lost 5 bases, leaving 3 bases of the junction unmatched. The CDR3 has 15 amino acids. CDR3 sequence (DNA): TGTGCCAGCAGCCCCGGGACAGGGGGCAATCAGCCCCAGCATTTT. Encoded protein: CASSPGTGGNQPQHF.

The DNA for the CDR3 is TGTGCCAGCAACCTAATCCGGGACAGGGTAGTCGACGGGGAGCTGTTTTTT. This encodes CASNLIRDRVVDGELFF. The V and J genes are TRBV5-6 and TRBJ2-2; 9 bases fit TRBD1. This CDR3 spans 17 amino acids. Trimming at V came to 6 bases and at J to 7 bases, leaving 16 bases not matched to a gene. Germline CDR1 and CDR2: SGHDT and YYEEEE.

The chain couples TRBV2 to TRBJ1-2, with 7 positions matching TRBD1. Trimming at V came to 4 bases and at J to 4 bases, leaving 3 bases not matched to a gene. Germline V gene sequence: CDR1 SNHLY, CDR2 FYNNEI. This CDR3 is built from 13 residues. CDR3 bases: TGTGCCAGCAGTGGAGAGGGGGCCTATGGCTACACCTTC. Translating gives CASSGEGAYGYTF.

This clone was detected once. This rearrangement joins TRBV5-3 to TRBJ1-1; TRBD1 agrees at 8 bases. TRBV5-3 is given ORF status, its function remaining uncertain. The CDR3 runs to 14 residues. Unmatched junction bases numbered 6, after V lost 2 bases and J lost 6 bases. The CDR3 nucleotides are TGTGCCAGAAGCTTATTCAGGGGGCGACCTGAAGCTTTCTTT. Translation: CARSLFRGRPEAFF.

The V and J genes are TRBV5-1 and TRBJ2-5; D unclear. The CDR3 has 13 amino acids. Trimming pared 4 bases from V and 4 bases from J, leaving 11 bases between. The V gene's germline CDR1 is SGHRS and CDR2 YFSETQ. CDR3 DNA: TGCGCCAGCAGCCGGTCCTCGAGAGAGACCCAGTACTTC. Translated, it gives CASSRSSRETQYF.

This chain connects TRBV7-9 to TRBJ1-2; no definite D call. The CDR3 runs 12 residues. Germline values: CDR1 SEHNR, CDR2 FQNEAQ (reference sequence). V shed 3 bases and J shed 4 bases, with 6 bases lying between them. The CDR3 sequence is CASSFPTYGYTF. CDR3 nucleotides: TGTGCCAGCAGCTTCCCTACCTATGGCTACACCTTC.

The chain is built from TRBV18 and TRBJ1-1; 7 bases match TRBD1. CDR3 length: 16 amino acids. Per germline, CDR1 KGHSH and CDR2 LQKENI. Unmatched junction bases numbered 13, after V lost 5 bases and J lost 4 bases. The chain's CDR3 is CASSDTTGTVSTEAFF. The CDR3 DNA reads as TGTGCCAGCTCAGACACGACCGGGACAGTGAGCACTGAAGCTTTCTTT. The complete variable domain, with remaining parts taken from reference TRBV18 and TRBJ1-1, reads NAGVMQNPRHLVRRRGQEARLRCSPMKGHSHVYWYRQLPEEGLKFMVYLQKENIIDESGMPKERFSAEFPKEGPSILRIQQVVRGDSAAYFCASSDTTGTVSTEAFFGQGTRLTVV.

The CDR3 spells CASSVGLAGDGEQYF. The CDR3 bases are TGTGCCAGCAGCGTTGGACTAGCGGGGGACGGCGAGCAGTACTTC. The chain couples TRBV5-5 to TRBJ2-7; the match to TRBD2 covers 13 bases. Germline V gene lookup returns CDR1 SGHKS and CDR2 YYEKEE (reference sequence). This CDR3 region has 15 residues. After removal of 4 bases from V and 6 bases from J, the junction contained 7 bases not matched to a gene.